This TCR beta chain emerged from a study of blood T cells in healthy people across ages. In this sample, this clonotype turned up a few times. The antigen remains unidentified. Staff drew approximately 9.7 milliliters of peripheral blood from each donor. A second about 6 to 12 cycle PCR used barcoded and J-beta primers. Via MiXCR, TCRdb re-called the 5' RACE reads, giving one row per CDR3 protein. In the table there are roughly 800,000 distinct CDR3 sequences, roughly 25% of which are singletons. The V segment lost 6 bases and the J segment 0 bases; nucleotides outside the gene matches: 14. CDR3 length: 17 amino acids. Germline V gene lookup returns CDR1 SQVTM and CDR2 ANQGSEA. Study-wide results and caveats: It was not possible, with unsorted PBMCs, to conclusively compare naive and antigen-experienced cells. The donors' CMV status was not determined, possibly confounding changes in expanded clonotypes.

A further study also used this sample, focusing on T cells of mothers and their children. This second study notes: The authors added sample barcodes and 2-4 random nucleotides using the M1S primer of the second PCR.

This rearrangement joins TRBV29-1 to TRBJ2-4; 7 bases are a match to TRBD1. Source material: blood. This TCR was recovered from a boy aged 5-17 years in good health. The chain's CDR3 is CSVATGSPYLAKNIQYF. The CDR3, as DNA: TGCAGCGTAGCGACAGGGAGTCCTTATCTAGCCAAAAACATTCAGTACTTC.